This TCR beta chain was retrieved from a study of identical twins (dated by TCRdb to between 2015 and 2016). Regarding the study in general: The study deep-sequenced TCR alpha and beta repertoires from monozygotic twins, unrelated adults of various ages and cord blood to test whether fetal clonotypes persist. To rule out contamination, replicate twin experiments were performed at different times with different library preparation protocols.

This clonotype was counted a few times. Its antigen specificity is not known. No clone much larger than this one lies a single base away; base qualities are absent. General conclusions and limits of the study: Because the same donors could not be followed over many years, conclusions were based on cross-sectional statistical analysis. Excess twin sharing in beta out-of-frame sequences was weaker because fewer shared sequences lowered the signal-to-noise ratio. Fewer insertions were carried by abundant cord blood beta clonotypes; a weaker similar trend was observed in young adult naive repertoires, while no such trend was observed in memory repertoires. Out-of-frame TCR alpha sharing in monozygotic twins was systematically underestimated by recombination models, whereas sharing between unrelated individuals was in agreement with the recombination models. Zero-insertion analyses could be partly confounded by invariant T cells such as MAIT and iNKT, although diverse VJ usage argued against such confounding for most clonotypes. Compared with coincidental sharing between unrelated individuals, out-of-frame TCR alpha sequences shared between twins showed an excess of sequences with low generation probability.

Library prep was done by 5' RACE. Sequencing was performed on an Illumina HiSeq 2000. A universal primer binding site was added through template switching, and the final cDNA carried a unique molecular identifier so that TCR cDNA molecules could be counted accurately. Specific primers in the conserved constant-segment region were used to synthesize first-strand cDNA for the TCR alpha and beta chains. To control for contamination, each cDNA library was double barcoded with a SMART-Mk sample barcode plus Illumina barcodes. Two successive PCR steps introduced TruSeq adapter sequences along with Illumina sample barcodes. TCR alpha and beta cDNA libraries were sequenced on the Illumina HiSeq platform with custom primers. The source study handled its data this way. MiGEC was used to process raw reads and extract unique molecular identifiers, and MiXCR was used to find CDR3 positions. Recombination models were inferred per individual with the repgenHMM and IGoR tools using an EM algorithm. Shared clonotypes were analyzed with the tcR package in R, and sharing was normalized by the product of cloneset sizes. To study raw recombination free of thymic and clonal selection effects, out-of-frame nonproductive sequences were analyzed. In-frame beta chains were kept once TCRdb had trimmed the public reads at Q25 with fastp and called clones with MiXCR. Rows with a matching CDR3 protein are joined into one entry that keeps the most common DNA and genes. The V and J calls shown here were made by TCRdb, not taken from the authors' results. A total of roughly 1,500,000 distinct CDR3 sequences appear in this sample, about 32% of them only once. The top ten clones comprise about 0.27% of the sample.

Every donor was a healthy Caucasian. The clonotype was recovered from a newborn girl in good health. Input material: cord blood.

The sequence in DNA is TGTGCCAGCAGCGTAGGACATAGCAATCAGCCCCAGCATTTT. It specifies CASSVGHSNQPQHF. Recombination linked TRBV9 to TRBJ1-5, with no confidently assigned D gene. The germline V gene encodes CDR1 SGDLS and CDR2 YYNGEE. V drops 0 bases and J drops 0 bases, leaving 4 bases in between. The CDR3 sequence holds 14 residues, the cysteine and phenylalanine included. The entry retains the CDR3 DNA only, 42 bases that are in frame from base 1. Reference TRBV9 and TRBJ1-5 genes cover what lies past the CDR3, so the full variable domain is DSGVTQTPKHLITATGQRVTLRCSPRSGDLSVYWYQQSLDQGLQFLIQYYNGEERAKGNILERFSAQQFPDLHSELNLSSLELGDSALYFCASSVGHSNQPQHFGDGTRLSIL.